This TCR beta chain is drawn from a study of cytomegalovirus exposure and HLA in healthy donors. Findings and limits, study-wide: CMV serostatus stood as the only immune exposure information on hand.

PCR was performed using 60 Vbeta and 13 Jbeta primers. The table came from immunoSEQ multiplex PCR; TCRdb's copy has only in-frame clones and leaves some out. The data contain about 150,000 clones, more than 80% of them singletons. Trimming cost V 6 bases and J 5 bases; bases outside gene matches: 5. Germline V gene sequence: CDR1 MNHNY, CDR2 SVGAGI (reference sequence). This CDR3 is built from 13 residues. Points on this clone: The antigen is not known.

This cohort consisted of healthy bone marrow donors. This receptor was obtained from a male donor in good health and CMV-seronegative. The chain recombines TRBV6-6 with TRBJ1-2; 8 nucleotides agree with TRBD1. Sequenced material: PBMCs. The CDR3 sequence: CASRGGQGYGYTF. The CDR3 DNA follows: TGTGCCAGCAGAGGAGGACAGGGTTATGGCTACACCTTC.